Listed below are T cell receptor beta chains from one sample, sequenced in a study of molecular identifiers for immune sequencing clone quantification. TCRdb analysed the PCR reads with MiXCR anew, one entry per CDR3 protein. This table has 400,000 to 600,000 distinct CDR3 sequences, 25% appearing once. The sample taken for sequencing was naive CD8+ T cells from blood, with Jurkat cell RNA spiked in. These receptors were collected from a human donor in good health. Some libraries in this study had Jurkat cell RNA spiked in. CDR3s include the opening cysteine and the closing phenylalanine or tryptophan. The order of the fields is CDR3 DNA, CDR3 protein, D gene, clone size, CDR3 length, J gene, V gene. The D gene is left open where the match is weak. The size field is filled for only some rows; it gives once, few, many or a size class.

TGCGCCAGCAGCCTAAGCGGGGGAACTAGCACAGATACGCAGTATTTT CASSLSGGTSTDTQYF TRBD2 - 16 TRBJ2-3 TRBV4-1
TGTGCCAGCAGAGATGGGAGGGGACCGGAGACCCAGTACTTC CASRDGRGPETQYF TRBD2 many 14 TRBJ2-5 TRBV6-2/TRBV6-3
TGTGCCAGCAGCTTTGGGCTCGCGCAGTACTTC CASSFGLAQYF - - 11 TRBJ2-7 TRBV5-6
TGTGCCAGCAGCACAACGACAGATTATGTTGAAGCTTTCTTT CASSTTTDYVEAFF - many 14 TRBJ1-1 TRBV7-9
TGTGCCGGCAGTTTAAGGGTAGCGGGAATCACCGGGGAGCTGTTTTTT CAGSLRVAGITGELFF TRBD2 - 16 TRBJ2-2 TRBV28
TGCAGTGCGAGTGTCGAGAACACCGGGGAGCTGTTTTTT CSASVENTGELFF - - 13 TRBJ2-2 TRBV20-1
TGTGCCAGCAGCTTAGTACCAAATAATTCACCCCTCCACTTT CASSLVPNNSPLHF - few 14 TRBJ1-6 TRBV7-9
TGTGCCAGCTGGGACCGGGACAGCTATTTGAACACTGAAGCTTTCTTT CASWDRDSYLNTEAFF TRBD1 - 16 TRBJ1-1 TRBV6-1
TGTGCCACCCTTAGACACAGGGAGCTGTTTTTT CATLRHRELFF - few 11 TRBJ2-2 TRBV19
TGTGCCAGCAGACAATCTAGCGGGGGGGCCGCCGAGCAGTACTTC CASRQSSGGAAEQYF TRBD2 few 15 TRBJ2-7 TRBV6-2/TRBV6-3